The T cell receptor beta chain described here comes from a study of T cell repertoires and HLA-DP antigens. The study's findings and limits: Previously undetected clones averaged around 35% and 51% against the two alleles respectively. Naive and memory CD4+ cells were analysed together, not apart.

Germline lookup yields CDR1 SGHVS and CDR2 FNYEAQ. V was cut by 8 bases and J by 1 base, with 10 bases left in between. This CDR3 has 13 residues. This clone was picked up a small number of times. Its target is not known. This table comes from immunoSEQ multiplex PCR, and its TCRdb copy is limited to in-frame clones, with some not included. The sample lists approximately 89,000 clones; around nine tenths were seen once. The chain recombines TRBV7-6 with TRBJ2-3; a possible D gene is TRBD2 (7 bases). Input material: CD4+ T cells from PBMCs. The sequence was obtained from a man aged 45 to 65 in good health and CMV-seronegative. CDR3 protein: CASGGARTDTQYF. In nucleotides, the CDR3 is TGTGCCAGCGGGGGGGCCCGCACAGATACGCAGTATTTT.